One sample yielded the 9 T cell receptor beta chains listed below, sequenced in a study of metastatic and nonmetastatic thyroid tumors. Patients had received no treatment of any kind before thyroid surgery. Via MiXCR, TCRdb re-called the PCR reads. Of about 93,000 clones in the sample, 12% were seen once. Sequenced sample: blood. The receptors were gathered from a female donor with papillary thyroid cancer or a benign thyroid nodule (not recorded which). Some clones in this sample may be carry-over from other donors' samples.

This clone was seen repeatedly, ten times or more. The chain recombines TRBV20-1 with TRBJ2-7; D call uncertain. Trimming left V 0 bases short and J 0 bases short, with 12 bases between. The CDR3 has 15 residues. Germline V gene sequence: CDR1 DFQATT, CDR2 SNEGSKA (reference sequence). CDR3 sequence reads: CSARDLRGSSYEQYF. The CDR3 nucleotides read TGCAGTGCTAGAGATCTGAGAGGATCCTCCTACGAGCAGTACTTC.

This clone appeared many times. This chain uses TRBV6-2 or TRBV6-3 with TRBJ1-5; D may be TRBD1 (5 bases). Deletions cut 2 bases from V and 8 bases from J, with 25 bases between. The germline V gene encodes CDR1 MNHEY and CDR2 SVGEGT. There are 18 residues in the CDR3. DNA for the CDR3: TGTGCCAGCAGTTACCGCGACCTTCGCACAGGAGGGGATAAGCCCCAGCATTTT. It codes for CASSYRDLRTGGDKPQHF.

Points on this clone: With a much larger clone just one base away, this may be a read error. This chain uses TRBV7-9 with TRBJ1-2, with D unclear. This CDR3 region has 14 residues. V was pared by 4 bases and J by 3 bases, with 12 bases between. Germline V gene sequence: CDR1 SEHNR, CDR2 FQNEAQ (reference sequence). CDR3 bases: TGTGCCAGCAGCTACGAACTTACTGACTATGGCTACACCTTC. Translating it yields CASSYELTDYGYTF.

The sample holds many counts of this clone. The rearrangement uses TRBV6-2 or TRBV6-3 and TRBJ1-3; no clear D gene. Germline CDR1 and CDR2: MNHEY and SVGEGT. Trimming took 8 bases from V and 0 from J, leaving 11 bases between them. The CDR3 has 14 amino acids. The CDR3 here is CASSGPTSGNTIYF. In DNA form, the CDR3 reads TGTGCCAGCTCGGGTCCCACCTCTGGAAACACCATATATTTT.

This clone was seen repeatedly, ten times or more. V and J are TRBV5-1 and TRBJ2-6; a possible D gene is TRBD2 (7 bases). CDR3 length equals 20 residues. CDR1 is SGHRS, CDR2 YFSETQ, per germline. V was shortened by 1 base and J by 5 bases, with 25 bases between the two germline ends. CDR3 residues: CASSLRSGGASALWANVLTF. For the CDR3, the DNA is TGCGCCAGCAGCTTGCGTTCGGGGGGCGCGAGCGCCCTCTGGGCCAACGTCCTGACTTTC.

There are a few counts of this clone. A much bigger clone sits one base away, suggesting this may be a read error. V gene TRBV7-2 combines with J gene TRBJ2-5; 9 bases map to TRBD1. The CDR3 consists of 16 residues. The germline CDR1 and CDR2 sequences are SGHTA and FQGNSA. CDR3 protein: CASSLSGQGLQGTQYF. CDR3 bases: TGTGCCAGCAGCTTATCGGGACAGGGCTTGCAAGGGACCCAGTACTTC.

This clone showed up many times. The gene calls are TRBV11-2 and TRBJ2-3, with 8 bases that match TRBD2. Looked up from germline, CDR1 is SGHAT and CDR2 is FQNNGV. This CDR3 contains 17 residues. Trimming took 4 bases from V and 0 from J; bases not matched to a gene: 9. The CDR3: CASSSLGTSGSTDTQYF. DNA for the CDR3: TGTGCCAGCAGCTCACTCGGGACTAGTGGAAGCACAGATACGCAGTATTTT.

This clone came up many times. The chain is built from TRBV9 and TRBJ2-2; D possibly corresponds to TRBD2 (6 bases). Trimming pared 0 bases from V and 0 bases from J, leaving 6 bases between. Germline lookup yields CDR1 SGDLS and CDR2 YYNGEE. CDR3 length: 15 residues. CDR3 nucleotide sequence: TGTGCCAGCAGCGTAGCGGGGGCGAACACCGGGGAGCTGTTTTTT. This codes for CASSVAGANTGELFF.

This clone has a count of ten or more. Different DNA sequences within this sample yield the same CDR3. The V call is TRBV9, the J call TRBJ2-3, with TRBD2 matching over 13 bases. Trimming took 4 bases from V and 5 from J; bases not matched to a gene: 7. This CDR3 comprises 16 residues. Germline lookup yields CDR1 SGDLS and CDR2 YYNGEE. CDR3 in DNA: TGTGCCAGCAGCCCGCGGACTAGCGGGAGTGGAGATACGCAGTATTTT. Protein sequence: CASSPRTSGSGDTQYF.